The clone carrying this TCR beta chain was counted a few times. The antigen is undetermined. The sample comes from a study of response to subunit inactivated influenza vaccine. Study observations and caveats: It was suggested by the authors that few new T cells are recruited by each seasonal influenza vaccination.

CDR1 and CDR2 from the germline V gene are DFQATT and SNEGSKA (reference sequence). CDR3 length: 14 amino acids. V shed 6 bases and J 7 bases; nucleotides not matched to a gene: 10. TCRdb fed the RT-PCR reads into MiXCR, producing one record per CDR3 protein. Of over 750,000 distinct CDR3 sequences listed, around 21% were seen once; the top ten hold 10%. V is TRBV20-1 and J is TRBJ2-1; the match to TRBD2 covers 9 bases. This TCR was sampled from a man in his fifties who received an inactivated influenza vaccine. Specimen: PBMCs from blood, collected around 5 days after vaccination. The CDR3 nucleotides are TGCAGTGCAAAGCGGGAGGCAGGGGGGAATGAGCAGTTCTTC. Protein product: CSAKREAGGNEQFF.